The next 30 T cell receptor beta chains were all read from a single sample in a study of T cells in localized non-small cell lung cancer. Profiling relied on immunoSEQ multiplex PCR, and the TCRdb table lists in-frame clones only, not all of them. The data show under 9,000 clones, with roughly 86% seen just once and approximately 30% held by the top ten. The sequencing here drew on peripheral blood, taken before any cancer treatment. These receptor sequences come from a male donor older than 55 with stage III lung adenocarcinoma.

This clone occurred a few times. Here the CDR3 reads CASSMGQPTLGYEQYF. CDR3 bases: TGTGCCAGCAGTATGGGACAGCCGACTTTAGGCTACGAGCAGTACTTC. V usage is TRBV27 and J usage is TRBJ2-7, with 7 nucleotides matching TRBD1. This CDR3 has 16 amino acids. J gave up 3 bases and V 5 bases, and 13 bases lay outside the gene matches. Germline CDR1 and CDR2: MNHEY and SMNVEV (reference sequence).

The chain is built from TRBV2 and TRBJ1-5; perhaps TRBD1 as D (5 bases). The CDR3 loop spans 14 amino acids. The V gene's germline CDR1 is SNHLY and CDR2 FYNNEI. Trimming shortened V by 7 bases and J by 5 bases, and 15 bases separated the two germline ends. In DNA, the CDR3 is TGTGCCAGCAATTCCCTCCGGGGGGATCAGCCCCAGCATTTT. As protein: CASNSLRGDQPQHF.

The chain has TRBV7-9 and TRBJ1-1; D is perhaps TRBD1 (5 bases). CDR3 size: 14 residues. The germline V gene has CDR1 SEHNR and CDR2 FQNEAQ (reference sequence). The germline V and J ends were trimmed by 5 bases and 1 base, with 11 bases remaining between them. As DNA, the CDR3 is TGTGCCAGCAGCCCCCCCAGGGAGAACACTGAAGCTTTCTTT. Its translation: CASSPPRENTEAFF.

This clone was seen a handful of times. The rearrangement links TRBV11-3 to TRBJ1-1; a possible D gene is TRBD1 (6 bases). This CDR3 spans 15 amino acids. V was shortened by 6 bases and J by 4 bases, with 18 bases between the two germline ends. CDR1 and CDR2 from the germline V gene are SGHNT and YENEEA. The CDR3 here is CASRPMLGAGTEAFF. The CDR3 coding sequence is TGTGCCAGCAGGCCTATGCTGGGGGCGGGCACTGAAGCTTTCTTT.

The chain uses TRBV19 and TRBJ1-5; 7 positions agree with TRBD1. The V gene's germline CDR1 is LNHDA and CDR2 SQIVND (reference sequence). The ends lost 3 bases at V and 5 bases at J; junction bases unmatched: 7. CDR3 length equals 15 residues. CDR3 amino acids: CASSMTGQLYQPQHF. Written as DNA, the CDR3 is TGTGCCAGTAGTATGACGGGACAGCTTTATCAGCCCCAGCATTTT.

The V call is TRBV5-6, the J call TRBJ1-4; the D is unclear. The V gene lost 1 base and the J gene lost 8 bases, with 12 bases spanning the gap. CDR1 and CDR2 from the germline V gene are SGHDT and YYEEEE. CDR3 length equals 14 residues. The CDR3 DNA follows: TGTGCCAGCAGCTTGACGGTGGTTGGAGAAAAACTGTTTTTT. Amino acids: CASSLTVVGEKLFF.

The J gene is TRBJ1-1, the V gene TRBV29-1; D is perhaps TRBD1 (5 bases). Germline assignment: CDR1 SQVTM and CDR2 ANQGSEA. The V end was cut by 3 bases, the J end by 9 bases, with 17 bases between. The CDR3 consists of 13 residues. CDR3 protein: CSVERSGGRKAFF. In nucleotides, the CDR3 is TGCAGCGTTGAGAGGTCGGGGGGAAGGAAAGCTTTCTTT.

V and J are TRBV21-1 and TRBJ2-5; TRBD2, the table's D call, lacks a check against the DNA. TRBV21-1 is an annotated pseudogene. There are 13 residues in the CDR3. The CDR3 coding sequence is TGTGCCTGCCATAGGCTGAGCGGGGGGACCCAGTACTTC. Translating gives CACHRLSGGTQYF.

The table lists this clone with a count of one. The chain couples TRBV7-9 to TRBJ2-3; 12 bases align to TRBD2. Looked up from germline, CDR1 is SEHNR and CDR2 is FQNEAQ (reference sequence). The trim removed 5 bases at V and 11 bases at J, leaving 5 bases unmatched. This CDR3 spans 13 amino acids. CDR3 amino acids: CASSAGLAGKQYF. The CDR3 nucleotides read TGTGCCAGCAGCGCCGGACTAGCGGGGAAGCAGTATTTT.

The chain has TRBV28 and TRBJ2-7; unclear D gene. With 7 bases removed from V and 3 bases from J, the gap between germline ends came to 13 bases. Germline lookup yields CDR1 MDHEN and CDR2 SYDVKM. CDR3 length: 13 amino acids. Written as DNA, the CDR3 is TGTGCCAGCACCACGGGCGCCCTCTACGAGCAGTACTTC. Amino acids: CASTTGALYEQYF.

The chain is built from TRBV4-2 and TRBJ2-5, with 7 bases matching TRBD1. CDR1 LGHNA and CDR2 YNFKEQ come from the germline V gene. With V trimmed by 0 bases and J by 3 bases, 10 bases remained unmatched. The CDR3 contains 17 residues. CDR3 nucleotides: TGTGCCAGCAGCCAAGATCCAAAGGTTACAGGGGAAGAGACCCAGTACTTC. Residues: CASSQDPKVTGEETQYF.

The V and J genes are TRBV11-2 and TRBJ2-3; D call uncertain. The CDR3 contains 11 residues. The V end lost 2 bases, the J end lost 4 bases, and 1 base lay between the germline ends. In germline, CDR1 is SGHAT, CDR2 FQNNGV. The CDR3 loop is CASSLSDTQYF. CDR3 bases: TGTGCCAGCAGCTTATCAGATACGCAGTATTTT.

This clone appeared once. The gene calls are TRBV6-1 and TRBJ1-4; D remains ambiguous. Germline CDR1 and CDR2: MNHNS and SASEGT. Trimming left V 5 bases short and J 8 bases short, with 9 bases between. The CDR3 sequence is 12 residues long. CDR3 sequence: CASSPSGEKLFF. The CDR3 DNA reads as TGTGCCAGCAGTCCCAGTGGGGAAAAACTGTTTTTT.

The rearrangement links TRBV13 to TRBJ2-7; 11 bases line up with TRBD2. The germline gives CDR1 PRHDT, CDR2 FYEKMQ (reference sequence). There are 15 residues in the CDR3. After removal of 6 bases from V and 1 base from J, the junction contained 5 bases not matched to a gene. The CDR3 protein is CASSRGLAASYEQYF. The CDR3 region has the DNA TGTGCCAGCAGTCGGGGACTAGCGGCTTCCTACGAGCAGTACTTC.

The CDR3 here is CASKGQSNTEAFF. The CDR3 nucleotides are TGTGCCAGCAAGGGGCAGTCGAACACTGAAGCTTTCTTT. This rearrangement joins TRBV11-2 to TRBJ1-1; tentatively, D is TRBD1 (5 bases). Germline-derived CDR1 and CDR2 are SGHAT and FQNNGV. Trimming took off 7 bases at V and 1 base at J, with 10 bases between the two ends. CDR3 size: 13 residues.

The chain is built from TRBV5-1 and TRBJ2-2; 10 bases are a match to TRBD1. The V segment lost 0 bases and the J segment 2 bases; nucleotides outside the gene matches: 4. This CDR3 contains 17 residues. The germline V gene encodes CDR1 SGHRS and CDR2 YFSETQ. In DNA, the CDR3 is TGCGCCAGCAGCTTGGGACAGGGGGCAAAAAACACCGGGGAGCTGTTTTTT. Protein sequence: CASSLGQGAKNTGELFF.

CDR3 in amino acids: CASSTATGWNEQFF. The CDR3 DNA is TGTGCCAGCAGCACCGCGACAGGGTGGAATGAGCAGTTCTTC. The chain couples TRBV7-9 to TRBJ2-1, with 7 positions matching TRBD1. The CDR3 runs to 14 residues. The V gene end was trimmed by 5 bases and the J gene end by 7 bases; junction bases not matched to a gene: 8. In germline, CDR1 is SEHNR, CDR2 FQNEAQ (reference sequence).

On this clone: The identical CDR3 is also encoded by other nucleotide sequences in the sample. The chain couples TRBV19 to TRBJ2-7; 10 nucleotides agree with TRBD1. Trimming removed 5 bases from V and 1 base from J; junction bases left unmatched: 5. Germline values: CDR1 LNHDA, CDR2 SQIVND (reference sequence). This CDR3 comprises 15 residues. In DNA, the CDR3 is TGTGCCAGTAGTCCTGAGGACAGGGGGTCCTACGAGCAGTACTTC. Protein sequence: CASSPEDRGSYEQYF.

The V gene is TRBV12-5, the J gene TRBJ2-7, with D unresolved. Trimming stripped 4 bases from V and 6 bases from J, with 7 bases between. The CDR3 has 11 amino acids. The germline gives CDR1 LGHNT, CDR2 FRNRAP. The DNA for the CDR3 is TGTGCTAGTGGTTCGGCCGCCGAGCAGTACTTC. It encodes CASGSAAEQYF.

This sequence joins TRBV7-3 and TRBJ2-1; 13 nucleotides match TRBD2. V was pared by 5 bases and J by 2 bases, with 3 bases of the junction left unmatched. There are 16 residues in the CDR3. CDR1 SGHTA and CDR2 FQGTGA come from the germline V gene. CDR3: CASSPTSGRAYNEQFF. The CDR3 coding sequence is TGTGCCAGCAGCCCAACTAGCGGGAGGGCCTACAATGAGCAGTTCTTC.

The chain combines TRBV7-8 with TRBJ2-1; D is uncertain. Germline assignment: CDR1 SGHVS and CDR2 FQNEAQ. The CDR3 has 11 amino acids. V was trimmed by 7 bases and J by 6 bases, leaving 7 bases between them. CDR3: CASIDVNEQFF. The DNA of the CDR3 is TGTGCCAGCATCGATGTCAATGAGCAGTTCTTC.

The chain couples TRBV5-6 to TRBJ2-5, with 12 bases that match TRBD2. The DNA end lines up better with TRBJ2-7; the J call may be wrong. In germline, CDR1 is SGHDT, CDR2 YYEEEE. This CDR3 has 16 amino acids. The CDR3 reads CASSLGLAGVPYEQYF. CDR3 nucleotides: TGTGCCAGCAGCTTGGGACTAGCGGGAGTTCCCTACGAGCAGTACTTC.

The genes are TRBV7-6 and TRBJ1-4; no definite D call. The V end lost 5 bases, the J end lost 5 bases, and 12 bases lay between the germline ends. CDR3 size: 14 residues. CDR1 and CDR2 from the germline V gene are SGHVS and FNYEAQ. CDR3 sequence: CASSVDGPNEKLFF. DNA for the CDR3: TGTGCCAGCAGCGTGGACGGACCCAATGAAAAACTGTTTTTT. Based on the CDR3 plus reference TRBV7-6 and TRBJ1-4, the full variable domain is GAGVSQSPRYKVTKRGQDVALRCDPISGHVSLYWYRQALGQGPEFLTYFNYEAQQDKSGLPNDRFSAERPEGSISTLTIQRTEQRDSAMYRCASSVDGPNEKLFFGSGTQLSVL.

The chain is built from TRBV29-1 and TRBJ2-5, with 7 bases aligning to TRBD1. The CDR3 covers 12 residues. The germline V gene encodes CDR1 SQVTM and CDR2 ANQGSEA. J was trimmed by 2 bases and V by 7 bases; bases with no gene match: 4. The DNA for the CDR3 is TGCAGCGCGAGACAGGGTCAAGAGACCCAGTACTTC. It codes for CSARQGQETQYF.

In its sample, this clone was seen once. The V call is TRBV5-4, the J call TRBJ1-1; 8 positions agree with TRBD1. The ends lost 3 bases at V and 6 bases at J; junction bases unmatched: 16. CDR1 is SGHNT and CDR2 is YYREEE in the germline V gene (reference sequence). CDR3 size: 17 residues. The CDR3 DNA is TGTGCCAGCAGCTCTGGGAGGACAGGGCCTCATCTCCCTGAAGCTTTCTTT. It translates to CASSSGRTGPHLPEAFF.

The rearrangement joins TRBV2 to TRBJ2-7; 7 bases map to TRBD1. This CDR3 contains 15 residues. V lost 1 base to trimming and J lost 0 bases; unmatched junction nucleotides: 3. Germline V CDR1 and CDR2: SNHLY, FYNNEI. The CDR3 region is CASSEGGGRSYEQYF. The CDR3 bases are TGTGCCAGCAGTGAAGGAGGGGGCCGCTCCTACGAGCAGTACTTC.

CDR3 region: CASSIKGAYQPQHF. In DNA, the CDR3 is TGTGCCAGCTCAATAAAGGGGGCATATCAGCCCCAGCATTTT. The rearrangement links TRBV18 to TRBJ1-5; 7 bases fit TRBD1. Germline-derived CDR1 and CDR2 are KGHSH and LQKENI. This CDR3 contains 14 residues. Germline trimming cut 5 bases from V and 5 bases from J; bases unmatched to any gene: 6.

The chain couples TRBV29-1 to TRBJ2-3; D is perhaps TRBD1 (5 bases). V was cut by 4 bases and J by 3 bases, with 11 bases left in between. Looked up from germline, CDR1 is SQVTM and CDR2 is ANQGSEA. The CDR3 loop spans 13 amino acids. DNA of the CDR3: TGCAGCGTTGTTAGGGGCCTGACAGATACGCAGTATTTT. This sequence encodes CSVVRGLTDTQYF.

The CDR3 coding sequence is TGTGCCAGCAGCTTTAGCGGGGGACCCTCTACGCAGTATTTT. It specifies CASSFSGGPSTQYF. The chain has TRBV7-2 and TRBJ2-3; 9 positions agree with TRBD2. Germline loops: CDR1 SGHTA, CDR2 FQGNSA. The CDR3 is made up of 14 amino acids. Trimming at V came to 3 bases and at J to 8 bases, leaving 6 bases not matched to a gene.

V and J are TRBV4-2 and TRBJ2-5; D not resolved. The CDR3 runs to 11 residues. The V end lost 3 bases, the J end lost 5 bases, and 4 bases lay between the germline ends. The germline V gene encodes CDR1 LGHNA and CDR2 YNFKEQ. This CDR3 is CASSQAETQYF. CDR3 nucleotide sequence: TGTGCCAGCAGCCAGGCGGAGACCCAGTACTTC.